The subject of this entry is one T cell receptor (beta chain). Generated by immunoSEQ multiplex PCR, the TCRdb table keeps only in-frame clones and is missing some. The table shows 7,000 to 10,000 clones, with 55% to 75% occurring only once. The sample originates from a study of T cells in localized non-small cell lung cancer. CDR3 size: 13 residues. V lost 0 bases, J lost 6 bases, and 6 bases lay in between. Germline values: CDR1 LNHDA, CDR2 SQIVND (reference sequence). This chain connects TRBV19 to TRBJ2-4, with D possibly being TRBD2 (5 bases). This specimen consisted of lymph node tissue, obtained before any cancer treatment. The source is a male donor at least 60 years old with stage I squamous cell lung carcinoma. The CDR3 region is CASSIDSGNIQYF. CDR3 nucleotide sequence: TGTGCCAGTAGTATAGACAGCGGAAACATTCAGTACTTC.